By proportion, the clone carrying this TCR beta chain is medium-sized (0.01 to 0.1%). In the source study's methods: By means of reference gene primer amplification, nucleated cell counts were estimated. Clones were sequenced by immunoSEQ multiplex PCR, and TCRdb holds only the in-frame ones, with some missing. That table supplies the V and J calls and clone size; D and trimming were determined from the DNA. Among a few hundred thousand clones listed, more than 75% were seen once. The data are from a study of blood T cell repertoires in COVID-19. The origin of this receptor is a man aged 40-49 years with active or convalescent COVID-19. Sequenced material: peripheral blood.

CDR3 protein: CATSDGRGSGGYTF. The CDR3 DNA reads TGTGCCACCAGTGACGGCAGGGGGTCGGGTGGCTACACCTTC. The chain is built from TRBV24-1 and TRBJ1-2, with 7 nucleotides matching TRBD1. There are 14 residues in the CDR3. V shed 4 bases, J shed 7 bases, and the junction held 8 bases outside the gene matches. In germline, CDR1 is KGHDR, CDR2 SFDVKD.